This entry concerns a single T cell receptor (beta chain). Its target is unknown. The CDR3 is 12 amino acids. Per germline, CDR1 SGHRS and CDR2 YFSETQ. V was clipped by 4 bases and J by 6 bases, with 11 bases between them. The entry originates in a study of regulatory T cells. The PCR used 52 TRBV and 13 TRBJ primers. Sequencing was performed with immunoSEQ multiplex PCR; in TCRdb, only in-frame clones are kept and a portion is missing. There are tens of thousands of clones in the sample; about 93% occur only once, and about 0.96% lies in the top ten. Study results and limitations: Patient repertoires had restricted TRB V-J pairs and skewed V and J usage, most in Tregs. In CD3G-deficient patients, conventional CD4+ T cells were enriched for hydrophobic CDR3 residues at positions 6 and 7.

Autoimmunity was present in every CD3G-deficient patient, worse in two. At testing, patients were 2 to 39 years old, with reduced naive and increased memory T-cell proportions. CD4+ cells were sorted into CD25-high CD127-low regulatory cells and CD25-low CD127-high conventional cells. The sample taken for sequencing was conventional CD4+ T cells sorted from blood. The TCR originated in a child aged 2-15 years with CD3G deficiency. The genes are TRBV5-1 and TRBJ2-7; D unresolved. The CDR3 DNA reads TGCGCCAGCAGCGACCCCGTCGGCGAGCAGTACTTC. This codes for CASSDPVGEQYF.